This TCR beta chain was recovered during a study of blood T cell repertoires in COVID-19 (TCRdb year 2020). Looking at the study overall: The collaborator samples originated in the United States, Italy and Spain and spanned the acute and convalescent phases of COVID-19. The prospective study material was composed of cDNA or gDNA derived from T cells, B-cell-depleted T cells, or PBMCs. Samples came from the ongoing ImmuneRACE study (first 160 participants) plus 1,254 subjects from 6 global collaborators. A de-identified subject ID, COVID-19 status, age in years and sex were almost always included in the sample metadata. Where available, HLA class I and class II types were obtained from metadata supplied by the sample provider rather than from assay-based typing. A freely available public database, intended as a resource for researchers studying the immune response to SARS-CoV-2, is where the repertoires were released. The dataset comprised deeply sampled blood TCRbeta repertoires from subjects exposed to, actively infected with, or recovered from COVID-19. Results the study describes overall, beyond this receptor: Clinical and demographic metadata were provided uncurated, with the amount varying by source and participant.

Via the germline V gene, CDR1 is SGHRS and CDR2 YFSETQ. Measured from the cysteine to the phenylalanine, the CDR3 is 20 residues long. Only the CDR3 region is kept as DNA, spanning 60 bases read in frame from base 1. V loses 3 bases of germline sequence and J loses 5 bases, and the interval between the two ends is 30 bases. Whole blood was collected in K2EDTA tubes by collaborating institutions according to the institutions' own protocols. For TCRbeta analysis, collaborators shipped samples as frozen whole blood, isolated PBMCs, or DNA extracted from either of those sample types. Points on this clone: Its antigen remains undetermined. It has no much larger one-base neighbor in the sample; base qualities were not kept.

TCRbeta CDR3 regions were amplified from genomic DNA by means of the immunoSEQ Assay, a bias-controlled multiplex PCR. As for how the authors treated the data: Within the assay, amplification of reference gene primers was used to estimate how many nucleated cells each sample contained. To quantify the absolute abundance of each unique TCRbeta CDR3 rearrangement, sequence reads were collapsed and filtered. For each sample, productive Simpson clonality was calculated as the square root of Simpson's diversity index over productive rearrangements. In its TCRdb copy, this immuneACCESS table keeps in-frame sequences only and misses some clones. Where compared with another copy, unresolved V genes explain less than half of these, and the others have no known cause. That table supplies the V and J calls and clone size; D and trimming were determined from the DNA. The sample table records about 190,000 clones; roughly four fifths of these occur just once. 4% to 6% of the sample goes to the ten largest clones.

Material: peripheral blood. The sequence joins TRBV5-1 to TRBJ2-1; the D region may be TRBD1 or TRBD2, each matching 9 bases equally. The TCR sequence derives from a woman in her sixties or seventies with active or convalescent COVID-19. The DNA sequence is TGCGCCAGCAGCTCGCCGGGACAGGGTGGTTTGCGGGAGGGCCACAATGAGCAGTTCTTC. It codes for CASSSPGQGGLREGHNEQFF.